This is a list of T cell receptor beta chains from one sample in a study of spatial heterogeneity in lung cancer. TCRdb fed the 5' RACE reads into MiXCR, producing one record per CDR3 protein. Of 1,700 or so distinct CDR3 sequences in the sample, 4.5% to 7% were seen once. The input for sequencing was lung tumor tissue, taken at surgery. The origin of the receptors is a male donor with early-stage non-small cell lung cancer. CDR3s include the opening cysteine and the closing phenylalanine or tryptophan. The order of the fields is V gene, clone size, D gene, J gene, CDR3 DNA, CDR3 protein. The D gene is left open where the match is weak. Clone size is given as once, few, many, or a class for an expanded clone.

>TRBV6-5|medium-sized|.|TRBJ2-2
TGTGCCAGCAGTTACTCGAGAAGGACCGGGGAGCTGTTTTTT
CASSYSRRTGELFF
>TRBV6-2/TRBV6-3|medium-sized|TRBD2|TRBJ2-1
TGTGCCAGCAGACCCGGTGGTAGCGGGGTCGATGAGCAGTTCTTC
CASRPGGSGVDEQFF
>TRBV2|medium-sized|TRBD2|TRBJ2-1
TGTGCCAGCAGTAAGATAGCGGGGGGCAATGAGCAGTTCTTC
CASSKIAGGNEQFF
>TRBV2|many|.|TRBJ2-7
TGTGCCAGCAGTGACGGGACACCGGGCGGGCAGTACTTC
CASSDGTPGGQYF
>TRBV6-5|medium-sized|TRBD1|TRBJ2-2
TGTGCCAGCAGTTATAGGACAGGGCTTAACACCGGGGAGCTGTTTTTT
CASSYRTGLNTGELFF
>TRBV21-1|medium-sized|.|TRBJ1-1
TGTGCCAGCACCCCGGACAGGGAGCGGACTGAAGCTTTCTTT
CASTPDRERTEAFF
>TRBV18|large|TRBD1|TRBJ2-1
TGTGCCAGCTCACCACTATGGGACAGTGAGCAGTTCTTC
CASSPLWDSEQFF
>TRBV24-1|medium-sized|TRBD1|TRBJ2-1
TGTGCCACCTCCGGGACAGGGTTTACCAATGAGCAGTTCTTC
CATSGTGFTNEQFF
>TRBV28|large|TRBD1|TRBJ2-7
TGTGCCAGCAGTTCCCCGAACACCGGGACAGGGGGCTATGAGCAGTACTTC
CASSSPNTGTGGYEQYF
>TRBV29-1|medium-sized|.|TRBJ2-7
TGCAGCGTGTCGGAAGGGGGTTCCTACGAGCAGTACTTC
CSVSEGGSYEQYF
>TRBV20-1|medium-sized|.|TRBJ2-1
TGCAGTGCGGATCAACGGGGACGGGCTATAGATGAGCAGTTCTTC
CSADQRGRAIDEQFF
>TRBV20-1|medium-sized|.|TRBJ1-2
TGCAGTGCTAGGGTCAGGGACACCTATGGCTACACCTTC
CSARVRDTYGYTF
>TRBV20-1|medium-sized|.|TRBJ2-7
TGCAGTGCTGTCAAGAGAGAGGGAGCCTTGGACGAGCAGTACTTC
CSAVKREGALDEQYF
>TRBV3-1|medium-sized|TRBD1|TRBJ2-1
TGTGCCAGCAGCCAAGATCAGGGACAGGGTATTCATGAGCAGTTCTTC
CASSQDQGQGIHEQFF
>TRBV6-2/TRBV6-3|medium-sized|TRBD2|TRBJ2-2
TGTGCCAGCAGTTACGGTCTAGCGGGGGTCGCGAACACCGGGGAGCTGTTTTTT
CASSYGLAGVANTGELFF
>TRBV3-1|large|.|TRBJ2-2
TGTGCCAGCAACAGGCTCGGGACTTCGAACACCGGGGAGCTGTTTTTT
CASNRLGTSNTGELFF